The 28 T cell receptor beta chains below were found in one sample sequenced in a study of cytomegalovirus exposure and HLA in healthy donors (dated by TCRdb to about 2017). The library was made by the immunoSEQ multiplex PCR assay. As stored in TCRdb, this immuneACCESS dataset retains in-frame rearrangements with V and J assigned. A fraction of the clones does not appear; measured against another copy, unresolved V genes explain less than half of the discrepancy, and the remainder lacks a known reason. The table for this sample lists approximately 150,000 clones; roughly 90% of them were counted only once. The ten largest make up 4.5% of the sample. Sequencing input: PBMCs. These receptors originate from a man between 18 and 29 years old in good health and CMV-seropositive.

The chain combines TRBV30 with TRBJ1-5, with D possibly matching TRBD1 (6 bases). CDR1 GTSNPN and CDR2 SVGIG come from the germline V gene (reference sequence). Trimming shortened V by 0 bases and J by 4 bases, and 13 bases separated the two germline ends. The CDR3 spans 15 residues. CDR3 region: CAWSVPGAGNQPQHF. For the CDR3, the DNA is TGTGCCTGGAGTGTACCAGGGGCAGGGAATCAGCCCCAGCATTTT.

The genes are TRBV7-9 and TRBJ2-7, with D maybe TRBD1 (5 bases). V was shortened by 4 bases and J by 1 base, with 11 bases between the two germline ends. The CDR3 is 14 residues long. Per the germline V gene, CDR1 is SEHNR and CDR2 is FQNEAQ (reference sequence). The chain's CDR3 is CASSSGHGSYEQYF. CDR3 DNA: TGTGCCAGCAGCTCAGGACACGGATCCTACGAGCAGTACTTC.

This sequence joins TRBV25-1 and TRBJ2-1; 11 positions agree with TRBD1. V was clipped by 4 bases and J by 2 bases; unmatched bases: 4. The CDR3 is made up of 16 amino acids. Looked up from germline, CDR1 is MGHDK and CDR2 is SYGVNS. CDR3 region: CASSGGQGVAYNEQFF. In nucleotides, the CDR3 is TGTGCCAGCAGTGGGGGACAGGGGGTAGCCTACAATGAGCAGTTCTTC.

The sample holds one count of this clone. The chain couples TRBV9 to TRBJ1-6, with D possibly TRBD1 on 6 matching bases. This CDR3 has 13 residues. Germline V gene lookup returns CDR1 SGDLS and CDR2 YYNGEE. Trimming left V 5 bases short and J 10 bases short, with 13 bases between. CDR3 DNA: TGTGCCAGCAGTGACTCAGGGGCATCACCCCTCCACTTT. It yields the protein CASSDSGASPLHF.

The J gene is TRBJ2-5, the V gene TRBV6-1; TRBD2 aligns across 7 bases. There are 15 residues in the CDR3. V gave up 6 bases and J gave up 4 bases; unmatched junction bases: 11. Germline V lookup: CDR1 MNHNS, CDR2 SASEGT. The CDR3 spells CASRGLTGGRETQYF. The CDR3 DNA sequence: TGTGCCAGCAGAGGCCTAACGGGGGGAAGAGAGACCCAGTACTTC.

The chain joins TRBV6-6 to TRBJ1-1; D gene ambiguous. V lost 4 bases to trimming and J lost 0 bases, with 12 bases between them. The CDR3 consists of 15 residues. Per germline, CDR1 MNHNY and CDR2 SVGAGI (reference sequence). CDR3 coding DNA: TGTGCCAGCAGTTTAGTAACGGTCATGAACACTGAAGCTTTCTTT. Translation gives CASSLVTVMNTEAFF.

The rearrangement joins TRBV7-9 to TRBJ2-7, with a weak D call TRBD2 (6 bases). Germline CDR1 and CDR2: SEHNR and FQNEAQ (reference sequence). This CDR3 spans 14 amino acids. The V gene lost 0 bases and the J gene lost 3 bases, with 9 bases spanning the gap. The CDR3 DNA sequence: TGTGCCAGCAGCTTAGCGCATAGCGGCTACGAGCAGTACTTC. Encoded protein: CASSLAHSGYEQYF.

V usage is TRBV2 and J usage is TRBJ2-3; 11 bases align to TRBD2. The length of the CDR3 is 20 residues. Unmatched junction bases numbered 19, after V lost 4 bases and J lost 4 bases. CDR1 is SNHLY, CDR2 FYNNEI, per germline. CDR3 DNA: TGTGCCAGCAGTGGAAGGTGGCTAGCGGGAGGAGGATGGGCCCCAGATACGCAGTATTTT. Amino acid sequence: CASSGRWLAGGGWAPDTQYF.

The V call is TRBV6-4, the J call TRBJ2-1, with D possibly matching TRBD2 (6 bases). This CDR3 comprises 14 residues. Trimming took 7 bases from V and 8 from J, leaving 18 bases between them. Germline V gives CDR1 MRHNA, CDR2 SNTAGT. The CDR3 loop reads CASTPNSGLHEQFF. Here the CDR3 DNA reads TGTGCCAGCACCCCGAATTCGGGACTTCATGAGCAGTTCTTC.

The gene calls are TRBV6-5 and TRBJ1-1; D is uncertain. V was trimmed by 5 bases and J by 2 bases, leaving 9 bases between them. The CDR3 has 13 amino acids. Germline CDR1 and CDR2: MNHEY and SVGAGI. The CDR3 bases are TGTGCCAGCAGTATACAGAAAAACACTGAAGCTTTCTTT. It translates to CASSIQKNTEAFF.

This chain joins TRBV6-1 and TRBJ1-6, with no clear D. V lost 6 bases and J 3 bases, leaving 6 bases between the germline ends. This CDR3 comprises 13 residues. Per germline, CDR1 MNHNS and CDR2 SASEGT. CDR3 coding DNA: TGTGCCAGCAGCGTCGGCTATAATTCACCCCTCCACTTT. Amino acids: CASSVGYNSPLHF.

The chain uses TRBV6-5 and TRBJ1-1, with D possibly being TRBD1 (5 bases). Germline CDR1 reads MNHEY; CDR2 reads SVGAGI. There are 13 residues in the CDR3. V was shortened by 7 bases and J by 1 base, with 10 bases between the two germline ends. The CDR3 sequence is CASTRTTNTEAFF. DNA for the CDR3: TGTGCCAGCACCAGGACAACGAACACTGAAGCTTTCTTT.

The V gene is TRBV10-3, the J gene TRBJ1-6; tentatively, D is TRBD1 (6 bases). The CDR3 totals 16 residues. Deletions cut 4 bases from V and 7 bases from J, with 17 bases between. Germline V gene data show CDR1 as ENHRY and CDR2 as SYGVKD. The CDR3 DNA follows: TGTGCCATCAGTGCTATCAGAGGGGACACAAATTCACCCCTCCACTTT. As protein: CAISAIRGDTNSPLHF.

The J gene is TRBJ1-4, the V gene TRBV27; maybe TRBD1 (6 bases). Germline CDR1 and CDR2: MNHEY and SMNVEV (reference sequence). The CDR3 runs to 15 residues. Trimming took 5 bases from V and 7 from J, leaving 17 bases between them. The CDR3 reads CASSPAGVSSEKLFF. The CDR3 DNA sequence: TGTGCCAGCAGTCCTGCAGGGGTATCAAGTGAAAAACTGTTTTTT.

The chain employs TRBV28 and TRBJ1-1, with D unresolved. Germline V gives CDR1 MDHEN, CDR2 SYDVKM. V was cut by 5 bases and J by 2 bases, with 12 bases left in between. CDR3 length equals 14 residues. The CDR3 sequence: CASSPPVVNTEAFF. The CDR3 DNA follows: TGTGCCAGCAGTCCCCCCGTAGTCAACACTGAAGCTTTCTTT.

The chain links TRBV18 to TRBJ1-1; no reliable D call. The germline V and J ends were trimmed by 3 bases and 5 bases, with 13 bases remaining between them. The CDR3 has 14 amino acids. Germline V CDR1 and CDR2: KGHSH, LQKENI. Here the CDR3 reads CASSPEVSRTEAFF. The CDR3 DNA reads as TGTGCCAGCTCACCCGAGGTTTCGAGGACTGAAGCTTTCTTT.

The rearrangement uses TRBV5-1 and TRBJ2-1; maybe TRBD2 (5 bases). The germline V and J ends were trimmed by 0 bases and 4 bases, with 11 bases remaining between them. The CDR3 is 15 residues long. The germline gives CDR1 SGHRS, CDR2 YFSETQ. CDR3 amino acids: CASSLAGAAYNEQFF. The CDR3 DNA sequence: TGCGCCAGCAGCTTGGCAGGAGCGGCATACAATGAGCAGTTCTTC.

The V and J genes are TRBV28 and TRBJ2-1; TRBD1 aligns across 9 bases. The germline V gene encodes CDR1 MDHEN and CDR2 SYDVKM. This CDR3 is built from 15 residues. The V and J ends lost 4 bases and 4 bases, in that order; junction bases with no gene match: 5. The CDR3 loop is CASSSTGGLYNEQFF. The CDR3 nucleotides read TGTGCCAGCAGTTCGACAGGGGGTTTATACAATGAGCAGTTCTTC.

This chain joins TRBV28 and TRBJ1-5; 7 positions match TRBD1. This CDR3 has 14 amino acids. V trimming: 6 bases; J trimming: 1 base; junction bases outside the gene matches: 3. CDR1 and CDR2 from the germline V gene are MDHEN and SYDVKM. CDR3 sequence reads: CASRRRGSNQPQHF. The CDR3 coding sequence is TGTGCCAGCAGGCGCAGGGGGAGCAATCAGCCCCAGCATTTT.

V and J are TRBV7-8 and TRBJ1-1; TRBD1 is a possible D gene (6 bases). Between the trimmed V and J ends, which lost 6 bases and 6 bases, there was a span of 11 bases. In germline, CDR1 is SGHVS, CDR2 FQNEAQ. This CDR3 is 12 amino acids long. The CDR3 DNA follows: TGTGCCAGCAGGGCTACAGGGCCTGAAGCTTTCTTT. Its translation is CASRATGPEAFF.

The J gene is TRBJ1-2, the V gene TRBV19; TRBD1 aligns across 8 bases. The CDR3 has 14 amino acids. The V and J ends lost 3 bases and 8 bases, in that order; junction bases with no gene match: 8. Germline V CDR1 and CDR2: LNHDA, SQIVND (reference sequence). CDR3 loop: CASSIGQGANGYTF. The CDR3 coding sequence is TGTGCCAGTAGTATTGGCCAGGGGGCGAACGGCTACACCTTC.

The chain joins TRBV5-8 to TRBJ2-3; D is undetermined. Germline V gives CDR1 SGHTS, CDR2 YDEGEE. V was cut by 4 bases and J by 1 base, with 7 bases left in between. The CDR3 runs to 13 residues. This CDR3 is CASSLSGTDTQYF. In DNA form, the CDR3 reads TGTGCCAGCAGCCTATCGGGCACAGATACGCAGTATTTT. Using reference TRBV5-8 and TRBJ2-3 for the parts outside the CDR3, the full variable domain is EAGVTQSPTHLIKTRGQQATLRCSPISGHTSVYWYQQALGLGLQFLLWYDEGEERNRGNFPPRFSGRQFPNYSSELNVNALELEDSALYLCASSLSGTDTQYFGPGTRLTVL.

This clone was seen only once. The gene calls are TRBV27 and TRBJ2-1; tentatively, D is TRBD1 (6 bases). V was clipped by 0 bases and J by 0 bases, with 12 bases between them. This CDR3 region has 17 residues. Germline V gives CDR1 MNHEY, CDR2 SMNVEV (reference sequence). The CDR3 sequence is CASSLSRGMGSYNEQFF. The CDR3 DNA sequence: TGTGCCAGCAGTTTATCCAGGGGCATGGGCTCCTACAATGAGCAGTTCTTC.

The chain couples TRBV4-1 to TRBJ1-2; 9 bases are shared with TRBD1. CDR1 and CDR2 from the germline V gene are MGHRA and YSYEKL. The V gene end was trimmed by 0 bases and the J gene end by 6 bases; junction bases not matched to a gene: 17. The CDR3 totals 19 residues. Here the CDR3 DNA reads TGCGCCAGCAGCCAAGATTCAGGGGACAGGGCTGTGAAGAACGATGGCTACACCTTC. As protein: CASSQDSGDRAVKNDGYTF.

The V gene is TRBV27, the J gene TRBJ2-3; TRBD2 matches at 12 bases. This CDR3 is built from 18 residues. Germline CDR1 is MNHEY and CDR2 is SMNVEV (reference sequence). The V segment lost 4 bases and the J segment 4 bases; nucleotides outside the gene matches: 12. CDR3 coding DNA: TGTGCCAGCAGTTCTGTATCTTATCTAGCGGGAGGGGCAGATACGCAGTATTTT. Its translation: CASSSVSYLAGGADTQYF.

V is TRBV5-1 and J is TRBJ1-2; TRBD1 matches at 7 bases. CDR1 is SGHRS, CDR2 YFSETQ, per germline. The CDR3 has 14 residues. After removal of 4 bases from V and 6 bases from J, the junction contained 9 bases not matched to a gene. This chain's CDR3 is CASSQDRSRHGYTF. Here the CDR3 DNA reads TGCGCCAGCAGCCAGGACAGGTCTCGGCATGGCTACACCTTC.

CDR3 loop: CASSWSQGAQYF. The CDR3 DNA is TGTGCCAGCAGTTGGTCCCAGGGGGCCCAGTATTTT. The chain employs TRBV2 and TRBJ2-3; 8 nucleotides line up with TRBD1. CDR3 length: 12 amino acids. Germline-derived CDR1 and CDR2 are SNHLY and FYNNEI. With V trimmed by 5 bases and J by 12 bases, 7 bases remained unmatched.

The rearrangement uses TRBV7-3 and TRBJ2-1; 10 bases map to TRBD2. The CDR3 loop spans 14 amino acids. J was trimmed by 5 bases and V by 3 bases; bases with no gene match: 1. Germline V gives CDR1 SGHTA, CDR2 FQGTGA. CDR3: CASSFSGGHNEQFF. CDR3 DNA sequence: TGTGCCAGCAGCTTTAGCGGGGGGCACAATGAGCAGTTCTTC.